This T cell receptor beta chain was observed in a study of T cells after yellow fever vaccination. CDR1 is KGHSH, CDR2 LQKENI, per germline. The V end was cut by 0 bases, the J end by 8 bases, with 14 bases between. This CDR3 has 15 amino acids. Each CDR3 protein is one row after TCRdb ran MiXCR on the 5' RACE reads. Among just under 600,000 distinct CDR3 sequences listed, 13% were seen once. This clonotype was counted a single time. The V and J genes are TRBV18 and TRBJ2-1; TRBD2 might be the D (5 bases). Material: PBMCs, obtained on the day of the yellow fever booster vaccination. The receptor was isolated from a man aged 25 to 40 who received the YFV17D yellow fever vaccine. This CDR3 reads CASSPPSNGDHEQFF. Written as DNA, the CDR3 is TGTGCCAGCTCACCACCGAGTAACGGGGATCATGAGCAGTTCTTC. Drawing the rest from reference TRBV18 and TRBJ2-1, the complete variable domain is NAGVMQNPRHLVRRRGQEARLRCSPMKGHSHVYWYRQLPEEGLKFMVYLQKENIIDESGMPKERFSAEFPKEGPSILRIQQVVRGDSAAYFCASSPPSNGDHEQFFGPGTRLTVL.